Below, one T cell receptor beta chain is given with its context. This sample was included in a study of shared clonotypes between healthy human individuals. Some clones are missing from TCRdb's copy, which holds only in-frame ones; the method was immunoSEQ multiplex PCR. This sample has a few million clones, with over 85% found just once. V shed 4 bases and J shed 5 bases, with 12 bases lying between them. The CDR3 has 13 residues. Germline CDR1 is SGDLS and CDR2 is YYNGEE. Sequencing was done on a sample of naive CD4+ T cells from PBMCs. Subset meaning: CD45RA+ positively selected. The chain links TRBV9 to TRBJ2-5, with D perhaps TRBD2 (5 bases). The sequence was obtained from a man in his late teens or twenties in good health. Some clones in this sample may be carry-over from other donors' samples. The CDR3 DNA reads TGTGCCAGCAGCCCTGGACTGTGGGAGACCCAGTACTTC. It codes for CASSPGLWETQYF.